These T cell receptor beta chains were read from a single sample in a study of T-cell memory formation after mild COVID-19. TCRdb re-analysed the 5' RACE reads in MiXCR, keeping a single row per CDR3 protein. This sample has about 290,000 distinct CDR3 sequences, with approximately 15% found just once. Source material: PBMCs or a T cell subset sorted from them (not recorded which). These receptors were taken from a young man who had mild COVID-19 (a few samples of this study predate the infection). Cell type and time point are not known. CDR3s include the opening cysteine and the closing phenylalanine or tryptophan. D genes are given only for firm matches. Clone size is stated in some rows and not others, as once, few, many or a class when expanded.

TRBV29-1	TRBJ1-2	.	.	TGCAGAGCTGGGGAGCTCTATGGCTACACCTTC	CRAGELYGYTF
TRBV10-3	TRBJ1-1	.	.	TGTGCCATCAGTGAGTCCCGGACAGCGGGCGGCACTGAAGCTTTCTTT	CAISESRTAGGTEAFF
TRBV4-1	TRBJ2-5	TRBD2	.	TGCGCCAGCAGCCAAGATCCCCTAGCGGGGGGGCTGGAGACCCAGTACTTC	CASSQDPLAGGLETQYF
TRBV5-1	TRBJ2-1	.	many	TGCGCCAGCAGCGTCGGCTATGACAGGAATGAGCAGTTCTTC	CASSVGYDRNEQFF
TRBV5-1	TRBJ2-2	.	many	TGCGCCAGCAGGCTGGAGGGCTTCACCGGGGAGCTGTTTTTT	CASRLEGFTGELFF
TRBV19	TRBJ2-2	.	many	TGTGCCAGTAGTATAGGAGGCACCGGGGAGCTGTTTTTT	CASSIGGTGELFF
TRBV5-1	TRBJ2-3	.	few	TGCGCCAGCAGCTCAACAGGGTCCCTTCTCACAGATACGCAGTATTTT	CASSSTGSLLTDTQYF
TRBV6-2/TRBV6-3	TRBJ2-1	.	.	TGTGCCAGCAGGGTTAGCCACCCTAGGATCTACAATGAGCAGTTCTTC	CASRVSHPRIYNEQFF
TRBV20-1	TRBJ1-5	.	.	TGCAGTGCAACGAGATGGGACGGGGTTAGGTATCAGCCCCAGCATTTT	CSATRWDGVRYQPQHF
TRBV12-3/TRBV12-4	TRBJ2-1	TRBD2	.	TGTGCCAGCAGTTCATTTGGGGGGGACAATGAGCAGTTCTTC	CASSSFGGDNEQFF
TRBV7-9	TRBJ2-7	TRBD1	.	TGTGCCAGCAGTTCCGGGACAGGGGGCTCCTACGAGCAGTACTTC	CASSSGTGGSYEQYF
TRBV5-1	TRBJ1-6	TRBD1	few	TGCGCCAGCAGCAGAATAGACAGGGAGAATTCACCCCTCCACTTT	CASSRIDRENSPLHF
TRBV5-1	TRBJ2-5	TRBD1	few	TGCGCCAGCACCGAACGACAGGGGGGGACCCAGTACTTC	CASTERQGGTQYF
TRBV12-3/TRBV12-4	TRBJ1-5	.	few	TGTGCCAGCAGTTCCTATCCCCAGCCCCAGCATTTT	CASSSYPQPQHF
TRBV5-1	TRBJ2-1	TRBD2	.	TGCGCCAGCAGCTTCGGACTAGTGGACGATGAGCAGTTCTTC	CASSFGLVDDEQFF
TRBV13	TRBJ1-6	.	few	TGTGCCAGCAGCTTACAAACAGGGCCTTATTCACCCCTCCACTTT	CASSLQTGPYSPLHF
TRBV7-9	TRBJ1-2	.	few	TGTGCCAGCAGCCTTAACAGGGCAGGTGGCTACACCTTC	CASSLNRAGGYTF
TRBV5-1	TRBJ2-5	.	few	TGCGCCAGCAGCCCCGGCATGGAGACCCAGTACTTC	CASSPGMETQYF
TRBV6-2/TRBV6-3	TRBJ2-1	.	.	TGTGCCAGCAGATCCCCCGGGGACACTAATGAGCAGTTCTTC	CASRSPGDTNEQFF
TRBV4-1	TRBJ1-2	.	.	TGCGCCAGCAGCCAACCCACAGGGTATGGCTACACCTTC	CASSQPTGYGYTF
TRBV4-1	TRBJ1-2	.	few	TGCGCCAGCAGCCAACTAAAGGGAACTAACTATGGCTACACCTTC	CASSQLKGTNYGYTF
TRBV20-1	TRBJ2-2	TRBD2	.	TGCAGTGCTACTAGCGGGGGGGCCGGGGAGCTGTTTTTT	CSATSGGAGELFF
TRBV4-1	TRBJ1-3	.	.	TGCGCCAGCAGTCCCATCGACGGTTCTGGGGCTGGAAACACCATATATTTT	CASSPIDGSGAGNTIYF
TRBV20-1	TRBJ1-1	.	few	TGCAGTGCGATAACAGGGTCCATGAACACTGAAGCTTTCTTT	CSAITGSMNTEAFF
TRBV5-1	TRBJ2-7	.	once	TGCGCCAGCAGATTAGGTGACACCTACGAGCAGTACTTC	CASRLGDTYEQYF
TRBV29-1	TRBJ2-2	TRBD2	.	TGCAGCGCCGCGGGGGCGAACACCGGGGAGCTGTTTTTT	CSAAGANTGELFF
TRBV6-5	TRBJ2-1	.	.	TGTGCCACCGCGAGGGATCGCTACTCCTACAATGAGCAGTTCTTC	CATARDRYSYNEQFF
TRBV5-1	TRBJ1-1	TRBD1	many	TGCGCCAGCAGCTTGGGCCGTCCCGACAGGGGGACTGAAGCTTTCTTT	CASSLGRPDRGTEAFF
TRBV7-2	TRBJ1-3	.	few	TGTGCCAGCAGCTTTTACAAAAGCTCTGGAAACACCATATATTTT	CASSFYKSSGNTIYF
TRBV11-2	TRBJ2-3	.	.	TGTGCCAGCAGCTTAGGTAGTGGAACGGGAGATACGCAGTATTTT	CASSLGSGTGDTQYF
TRBV6-5	TRBJ2-5	.	.	TGTGCCAGCAGCCGTCCCGGGACGGGGAAAGAGACCCAGTACTTC	CASSRPGTGKETQYF
TRBV7-2	TRBJ1-6	.	.	TGTGCCAGCAGCTTACGTAACGGACCCCTCCACTTT	CASSLRNGPLHF
TRBV15	TRBJ1-1	.	.	TGTGCCACCAGCACTCACAAGAACACTGAAGCTTTCTTT	CATSTHKNTEAFF
TRBV5-1	TRBJ2-5	.	few	TGCGCCAGCAGCAGGGCAGGGGAAGAGACCCAGTACTTC	CASSRAGEETQYF
TRBV18	TRBJ1-5	.	few	TGTGCCAGCTCACCGGGGCAGGGATCGCAGCCCCAGCATTTT	CASSPGQGSQPQHF
TRBV6-5	TRBJ2-3	.	few	TGTGCCAGCAGTTACTCGGGGCGAACAGATACGCAGTATTTT	CASSYSGRTDTQYF
TRBV18	TRBJ1-6	.	.	TGTGCCAGCTCACAAGACAGGTCTAATTCACCCCTCCACTTT	CASSQDRSNSPLHF
TRBV4-1	TRBJ1-1	TRBD1	few	TGCGCCAGCAGCCCGGGACAGGGGGCGAGAAGTCCTGAAGCTTTCTTT	CASSPGQGARSPEAFF
TRBV10-3	TRBJ2-3	.	few	TGTGCCGCCGGGACCCTTAGCACAGATACGCAGTATTTT	CAAGTLSTDTQYF